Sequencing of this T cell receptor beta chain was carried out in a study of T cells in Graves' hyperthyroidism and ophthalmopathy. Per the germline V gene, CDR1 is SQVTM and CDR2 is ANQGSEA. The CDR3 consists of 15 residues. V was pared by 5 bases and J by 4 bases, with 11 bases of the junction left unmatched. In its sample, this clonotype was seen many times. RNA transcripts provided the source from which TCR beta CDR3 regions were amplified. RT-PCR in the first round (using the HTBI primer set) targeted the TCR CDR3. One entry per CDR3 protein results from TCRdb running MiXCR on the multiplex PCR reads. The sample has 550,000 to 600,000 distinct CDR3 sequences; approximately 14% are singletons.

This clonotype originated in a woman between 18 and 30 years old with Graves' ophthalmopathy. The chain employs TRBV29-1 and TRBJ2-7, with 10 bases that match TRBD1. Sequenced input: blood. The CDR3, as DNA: TGCAGCGTTCTAACAACGACAGGGGGCTTGTACGAGCAGTACTTC. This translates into CSVLTTTGGLYEQYF.